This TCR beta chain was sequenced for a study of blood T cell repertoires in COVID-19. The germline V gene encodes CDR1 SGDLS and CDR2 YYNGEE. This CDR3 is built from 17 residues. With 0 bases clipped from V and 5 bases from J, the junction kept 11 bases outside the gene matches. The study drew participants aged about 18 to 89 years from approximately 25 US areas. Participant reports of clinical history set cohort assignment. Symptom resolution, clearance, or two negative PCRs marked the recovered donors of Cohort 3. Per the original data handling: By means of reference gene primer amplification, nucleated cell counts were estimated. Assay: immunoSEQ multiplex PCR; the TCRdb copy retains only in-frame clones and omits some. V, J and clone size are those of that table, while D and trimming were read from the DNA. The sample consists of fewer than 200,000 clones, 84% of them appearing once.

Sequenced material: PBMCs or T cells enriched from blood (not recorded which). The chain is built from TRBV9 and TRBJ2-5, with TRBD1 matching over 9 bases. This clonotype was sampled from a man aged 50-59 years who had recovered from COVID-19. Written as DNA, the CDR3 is TGTGCCAGCAGCGTAGGAAACGTGGCCGGGACAGGGGAGACCCAGTACTTC. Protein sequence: CASSVGNVAGTGETQYF.